This T cell receptor (beta chain) was identified during a study of vaccination and CD4 T cells after COVID-19. Study as a whole: Investigators stimulated cells with overlapping spike peptides drawn from SARS-CoV-2, HCoV-NL63, HCoV-OC43 and HCoV-229E.

Whole-study findings and limits: SARS-CoV-2-reactive clonotypes showed a nonsignificant median rise from about 20 to 38. When vaccine-specific clones from convalescent patients were examined, 304 of 307 were spike mono-reactive.

Treatment in this sample: roughly 10-day PBMC culture with coronavirus spike peptide pools or control peptides (ViraFEST assay). Of note for this clonotype: Its antigen is still unknown. One end of the junction varies from germline; a read error may be responsible.

Sequenced with the Oncomine TCR Beta short-read assay was DNA taken from cultured CD4+ T cells. TCRdb called the PCR reads again in MiXCR, with one record for every CDR3 protein. The sample shows approximately 13,000 distinct CDR3 sequences, about 51% of them seen only once. CDR1 SGHTA and CDR2 FQGTGA come from the germline V gene. CDR3 length: 12 residues. Sequencing used CD4+ T cells from blood, cultured in vitro. This receptor was taken from a human donor who had recovered from COVID-19. The V and J genes are TRBV7-3 and TRBJ2-7; D call uncertain. CDR3 nucleotides: TGCGCCAGCAGCCCCCGTTCCTACGAGCAGTACTTC. Its protein is CASSPRSYEQYF. The whole variable domain, filled in from reference TRBV7-3 and TRBJ2-7, reads GAGVSQTPSNKVTEKGKYVELRCDPISGHTALYWYRQSLGQGPEFLIYFQGTGAADDSGLPNDRFFAVRPEGSVSTLKIQRTERGDSAVYLCASSPRSYEQYFGPGTRLTVT.